The rows below give T cell receptor beta chains drawn from one sample of a study of beta chain features in type 1 diabetes. Generated by immunoSEQ multiplex PCR, the TCRdb table keeps only in-frame clones and is missing some. The table includes over 650,000 clones, about an eighth detected once. Sequencing input: naive CD4+ T cells from blood. Receptors originate from a man aged 18 to 35 with type 1 diabetes. Each CDR3 is given with its conserved first and last residue. The D gene is left open where the match is weak. Clone size is stated in some rows and not others, as once, few, many or a class when expanded.

j_call	d_call	clone_size	v_call	cdr3_nt	cdr3_aa
TRBJ1-1	-	few	TRBV29-1	TGCAGCGTTGAAGCGCCCGGGGATGAGGCTTTCTTT	CSVEAPGDEAFF
TRBJ1-1	-	few	TRBV10-3	TGTGCCATCAGCGTTCAGCGGGGGGCTGAAGCTTTCTTT	CAISVQRGAEAFF
TRBJ1-4	-	few	TRBV7-9	TGTGCCAGCAGCTTAGAAGGGTGGAATGAAAAACTGTTTTTT	CASSLEGWNEKLFF
TRBJ2-7	-	few	TRBV15	TGTGCCAGGAAGGGCTACGAGCAGTACTTC	CARKGYEQYF
TRBJ2-1	TRBD2	-	TRBV5-1	TGCGCCAGCAGCGAACGGGGAGGGACTACCCGCTTGGGCTCCTACAATGAGCAGTTCTTC	CASSERGGTTRLGSYNEQFF
TRBJ1-3	-	-	TRBV4-3	TGCGCCAGCAGCCAAGATGGAAGCTCTGGAAACACCATATATTTT	CASSQDGSSGNTIYF
TRBJ2-3	-	-	TRBV9	TGTGCCAGCAGCGTAGAGGCCTCGGGGACAGATACGCAGTATTTT	CASSVEASGTDTQYF
TRBJ1-4	-	-	TRBV21-1	TGTGCCAGCAGCAAAGCGGTCGGGGCCGAGAATGAAAAACTGTTTTTT	CASSKAVGAENEKLFF
TRBJ2-7	TRBD2	few	TRBV6-1	TGTGCCAGCAGGTTAGCGGGCTCAACCTACGAGCAGTACTTC	CASRLAGSTYEQYF
TRBJ1-4	-	-	TRBV30	TGTGCCTGGAGTCGCGGGGCGACTAATGAAAAACTGTTTTTT	CAWSRGATNEKLFF
TRBJ1-2	-	-	TRBV7-2	TGTGCCAGCAGCGTTACAGGGCCCTATGGCTACACCTTC	CASSVTGPYGYTF
TRBJ2-5	-	few	TRBV30	TGTGCCTGGACTCTGTCCGAGACCCAGTACTTC	CAWTLSETQYF
TRBJ2-7	-	-	TRBV12-5	TGTGCTAGTGGTCCAGACATCTCCTACGAGCAGTACTTC	CASGPDISYEQYF
TRBJ1-5	-	-	TRBV30	TGTGCCTTCCTTTACGGGAAACAGCCCCAGCATTTT	CAFLYGKQPQHF
TRBJ2-5	TRBD1	-	TRBV6-1	TGTGCCAGCAGCAGGGGGAACCAAGAGACCCAGTACTTC	CASSRGNQETQYF
TRBJ1-2	-	-	TRBV7-8	TGTGCCAGCAGCTTAGATTTCAGCAGGGTTCCTGGCTACACCTTC	CASSLDFSRVPGYTF
TRBJ1-1	-	-	TRBV18	TGTGCCAGCTCCCCGGGGGCTTTGAACACTGAAGCTTTCTTT	CASSPGALNTEAFF
TRBJ2-1	-	-	TRBV5-1	TGCGCCAGCAATCGGGACACCTCCTACAATGAGCAGTTCTTC	CASNRDTSYNEQFF
TRBJ2-1	TRBD2	-	TRBV2	TGTGCCAGCAGTCCGGGACTAGTCGATGAGCAGTTCTTC	CASSPGLVDEQFF
TRBJ2-4	-	few	TRBV5-4	TGTGCCAGCAGCTTAAGGACAGAAAACATTCAGTACTTC	CASSLRTENIQYF
TRBJ1-2	-	few	TRBV30	TGTGCCTGGAGTGTAGACAGGATTCTTGGCTACACCTTC	CAWSVDRILGYTF
TRBJ2-6	TRBD1	-	TRBV5-1	TGCGCCAGCAGCCTCCGGACAGGCAGCTCTGGGGCCAACGTCCTGACTTTC	CASSLRTGSSGANVLTF
TRBJ2-7	-	-	TRBV7-2	TGTGCCAGCACCGACGTCCCGTTCTCCTACGAGCAGTACTTC	CASTDVPFSYEQYF
TRBJ2-5	-	-	TRBV7-2	TGTGCCAGCAGATCATTCGGGGGCCTGGGAGAGACCCAGTACTTC	CASRSFGGLGETQYF
TRBJ2-1	TRBD2	few	TRBV29-1	TGCAGCGTTGACAATGCTAGCGGGAGTACCGGGCGTGAGCAGTTCTTC	CSVDNASGSTGREQFF
TRBJ2-1	TRBD2	few	TRBV23-1	TGCGCCAGCAGTCCTTCCGGGACTAGCGGCTACTCCTACAATGAGCAGTTCTTC	CASSPSGTSGYSYNEQFF
TRBJ1-6	-	-	TRBV21-1	-	CASSKMVGVGSPLHF
TRBJ2-6	-	-	TRBV13	TGTGCCAGCGGGATATACTCTGGGGCCAACGTCCTGACTTTC	CASGIYSGANVLTF
TRBJ2-2	-	few	TRBV11-2	TGTGCCAGCAGCCTACTTCCCAGGGCAGGTAACACCGGGGAGCTGTTTTTT	CASSLLPRAGNTGELFF
TRBJ2-1	-	few	TRBV6-5	TGTGCCAGCAGTTACTTGGGGATCTCTAACCGAGATGAGCAGTTCTTC	CASSYLGISNRDEQFF
TRBJ1-6	TRBD1	-	TRBV19	TGTGCCAGTACCGACCGGGACAGCTATAATTCACCCCTCCACTTT	CASTDRDSYNSPLHF
TRBJ2-5	-	few	TRBV18	TGTGCCAGCTCACCAGGCCTAGCGGAGACCCAGTACTTC	CASSPGLAETQYF